Included here is one T cell receptor (beta chain) sequence, with context. Its antigen is not identified. This record belongs to a study of cytomegalovirus exposure and HLA in healthy donors. General study findings and limits: The study designated some 180 TCR beta chains cytomegalovirus-associated. Per a prior analysis, the majority of TCR beta V segments were productive roughly 87% or roughly 30% of the time. In a later analysis, TCR beta V- and J-gene trimming was associated with a missense DCLRE1C variant.

PCR primers comprised 60 Vbeta and 13 Jbeta primers. TCRdb's table, derived via immunoSEQ multiplex PCR, lists solely in-frame clones and lacks some. Of fewer than 200,000 clones in the sample, 70% to 80% were seen once. This CDR3 spans 16 amino acids. Trimming cost V 7 bases and J 3 bases; bases outside gene matches: 14. CDR1 is SQVTM and CDR2 is ANQGSEA in the germline V gene. The rearrangement joins TRBV29-1 to TRBJ2-7; 11 bases fit TRBD2. The specimen sequenced was PBMCs. The sequence was collected from a man aged 35-49 years in good health and CMV-seronegative. CDR3: CSAFSGRAFFGYEQYF. The CDR3 nucleotides are TGCAGCGCTTTTAGCGGGAGGGCCTTCTTTGGCTACGAGCAGTACTTC.